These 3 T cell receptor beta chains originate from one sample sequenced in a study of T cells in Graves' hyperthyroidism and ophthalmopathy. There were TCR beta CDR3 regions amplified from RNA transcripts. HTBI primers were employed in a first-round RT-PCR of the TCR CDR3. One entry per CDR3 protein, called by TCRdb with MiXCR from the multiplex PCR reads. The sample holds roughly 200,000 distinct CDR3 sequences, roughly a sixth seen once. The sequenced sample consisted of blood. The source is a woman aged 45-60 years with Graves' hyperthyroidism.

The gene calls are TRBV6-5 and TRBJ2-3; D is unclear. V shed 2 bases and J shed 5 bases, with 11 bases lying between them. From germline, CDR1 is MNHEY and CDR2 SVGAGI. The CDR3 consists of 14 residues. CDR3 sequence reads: CASSYLVDEDTQYF. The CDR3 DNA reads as TGTGCCAGCAGTTACCTAGTAGATGAAGATACGCAGTATTTT.

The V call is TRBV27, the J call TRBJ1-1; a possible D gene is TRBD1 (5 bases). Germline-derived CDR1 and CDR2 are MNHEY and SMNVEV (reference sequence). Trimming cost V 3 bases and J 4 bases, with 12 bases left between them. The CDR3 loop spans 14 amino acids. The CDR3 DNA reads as TGTGCCAGCAGTTTCGATCGGGGGTCCACTGAAGCTTTCTTT. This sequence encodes CASSFDRGSTEAFF.

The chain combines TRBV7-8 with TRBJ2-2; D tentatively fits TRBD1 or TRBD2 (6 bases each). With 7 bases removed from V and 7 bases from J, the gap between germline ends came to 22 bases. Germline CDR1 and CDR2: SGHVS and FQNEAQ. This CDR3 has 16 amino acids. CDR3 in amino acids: CASKLGGRTTGGELFF. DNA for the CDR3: TGTGCCAGCAAATTGGGGGGCAGGACCACCGGCGGGGAGCTGTTTTTT. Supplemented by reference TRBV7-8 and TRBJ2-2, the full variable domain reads GAGVSQSPRYKVAKRGQDVALRCDPISGHVSLFWYQQALGQGPEFLTYFQNEAQLDKSGLPSDRFFAERPEGSVSTLKIQRTQQEDSAVYLCASKLGGRTTGGELFFGEGSRLTVL.